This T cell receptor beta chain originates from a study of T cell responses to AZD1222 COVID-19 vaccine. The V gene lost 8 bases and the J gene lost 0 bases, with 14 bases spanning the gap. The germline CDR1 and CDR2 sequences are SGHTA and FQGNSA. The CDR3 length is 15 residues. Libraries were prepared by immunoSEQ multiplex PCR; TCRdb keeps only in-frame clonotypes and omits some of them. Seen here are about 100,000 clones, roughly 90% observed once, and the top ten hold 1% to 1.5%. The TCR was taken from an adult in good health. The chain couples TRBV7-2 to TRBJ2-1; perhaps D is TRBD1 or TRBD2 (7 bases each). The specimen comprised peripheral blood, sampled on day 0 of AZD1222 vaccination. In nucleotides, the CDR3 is TGTGCCAGCGTCCGGGGGGACAGCTCCTACAATGAGCAGTTCTTC. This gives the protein CASVRGDSSYNEQFF.